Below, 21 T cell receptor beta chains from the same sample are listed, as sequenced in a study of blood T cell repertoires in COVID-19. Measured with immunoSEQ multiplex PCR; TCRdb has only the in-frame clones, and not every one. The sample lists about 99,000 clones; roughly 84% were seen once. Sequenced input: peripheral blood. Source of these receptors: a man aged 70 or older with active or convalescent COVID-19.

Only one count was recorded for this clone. The CDR3 reads CASWPKGVDHRSRNTEAFF. CDR3 coding DNA: TGTGCCAGCTGGCCCAAGGGGGTAGACCACAGGTCGAGGAACACTGAAGCTTTCTTT. The rearrangement links TRBV14 to TRBJ1-1; a possible D gene is TRBD1 (6 bases). V lost 8 bases and J lost 1, with 29 bases in between. CDR1 is SGHDN and CDR2 is FVKESK in the germline V gene. The CDR3 extends over 19 amino acids.

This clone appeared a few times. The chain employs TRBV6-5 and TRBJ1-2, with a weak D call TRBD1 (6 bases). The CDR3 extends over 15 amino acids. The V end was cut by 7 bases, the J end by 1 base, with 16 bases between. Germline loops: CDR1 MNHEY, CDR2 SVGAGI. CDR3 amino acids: CASTLGGAGNYGYTF. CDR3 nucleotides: TGTGCCAGCACCCTGGGGGGGGCAGGTAACTATGGCTACACCTTC.

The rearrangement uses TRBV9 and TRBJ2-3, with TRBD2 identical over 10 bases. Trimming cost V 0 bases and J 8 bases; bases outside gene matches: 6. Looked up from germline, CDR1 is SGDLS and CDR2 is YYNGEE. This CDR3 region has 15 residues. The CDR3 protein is CASSVAGAGGRTQYF. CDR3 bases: TGTGCCAGCAGCGTAGCGGGAGCGGGGGGGCGTACGCAGTATTTT.

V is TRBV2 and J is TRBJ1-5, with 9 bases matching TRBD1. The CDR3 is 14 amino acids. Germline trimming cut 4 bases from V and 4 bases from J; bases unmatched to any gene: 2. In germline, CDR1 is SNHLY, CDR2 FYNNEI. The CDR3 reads CASSGGQGNQPQHF. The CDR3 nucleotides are TGTGCCAGCAGTGGGGGACAGGGAAATCAGCCCCAGCATTTT.

The CDR3 DNA reads as TGCGCCAGCAGACTACTAGGCCCAGATACGCAGTATTTT. Protein: CASRLLGPDTQYF. The chain employs TRBV5-1 and TRBJ2-3, with D tentatively TRBD2 (5 bases). This CDR3 contains 13 residues. With 5 bases removed from V and 4 bases from J, the gap between germline ends came to 11 bases. The germline gives CDR1 SGHRS, CDR2 YFSETQ.

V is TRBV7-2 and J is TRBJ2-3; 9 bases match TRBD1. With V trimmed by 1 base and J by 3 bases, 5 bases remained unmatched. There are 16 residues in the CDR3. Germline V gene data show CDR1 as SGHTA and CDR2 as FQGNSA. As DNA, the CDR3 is TGTGCCAGCAGCTTAGGTGGGACAGGGCGGACAGATACGCAGTATTTT. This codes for CASSLGGTGRTDTQYF. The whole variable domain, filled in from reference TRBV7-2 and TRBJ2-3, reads GAGVSQSPSNKVTEKGKDVELRCDPISGHTALYWYRQSLGQGLEFLIYFQGNSAPDKSGLPSDRFSAERTGGSVSTLTIQRTQQEDSAVYLCASSLGGTGRTDTQYFGPGTRLTVL.

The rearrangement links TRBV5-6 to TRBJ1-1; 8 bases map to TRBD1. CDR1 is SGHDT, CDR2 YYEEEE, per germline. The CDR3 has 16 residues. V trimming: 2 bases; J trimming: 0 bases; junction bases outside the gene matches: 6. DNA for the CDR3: TGTGCCAGCAGCTTACGGACAGGGACCATGAACACTGAAGCTTTCTTT. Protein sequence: CASSLRTGTMNTEAFF.

The DNA for the CDR3 is TGTGCCAGTAGTATAAAAGGGGGCGACACCGGGGAGCTGTTTTTT. This sequence encodes CASSIKGGDTGELFF. This sequence joins TRBV19 and TRBJ2-2, with 7 bases lining up with TRBD1. The J segment lost 3 bases and the V segment lost 2 bases, leaving 3 bases of the junction unmatched. Germline loops: CDR1 LNHDA, CDR2 SQIVND (reference sequence). This CDR3 has 15 amino acids. Full variable domain (remainder filled in from reference TRBV19 and TRBJ2-2): DGGITQSPKYLFRKEGQNVTLSCEQNLNHDAMYWYRQDPGQGLRLIYYSQIVNDFQKGDIAEGYSVSREKKESFPLTVTSAQKNPTAFYLCASSIKGGDTGELFFGEGSRLTVL.

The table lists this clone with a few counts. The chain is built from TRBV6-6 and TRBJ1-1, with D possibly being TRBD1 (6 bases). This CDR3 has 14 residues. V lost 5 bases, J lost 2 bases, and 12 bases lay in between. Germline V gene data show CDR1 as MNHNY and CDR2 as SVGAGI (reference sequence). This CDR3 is CASSPSGDNTEAFF. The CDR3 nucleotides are TGTGCCAGCAGTCCTTCAGGGGATAACACTGAAGCTTTCTTT.

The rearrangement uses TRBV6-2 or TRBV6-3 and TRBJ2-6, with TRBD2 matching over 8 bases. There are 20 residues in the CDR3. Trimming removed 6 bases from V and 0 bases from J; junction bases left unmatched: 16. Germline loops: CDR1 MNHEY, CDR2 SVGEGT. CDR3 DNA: TGTGCCAGCAGCCCTATCGGGACTAGACCTTCCTACTCTGGGGCCAACGTCCTGACTTTC. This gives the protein CASSPIGTRPSYSGANVLTF.

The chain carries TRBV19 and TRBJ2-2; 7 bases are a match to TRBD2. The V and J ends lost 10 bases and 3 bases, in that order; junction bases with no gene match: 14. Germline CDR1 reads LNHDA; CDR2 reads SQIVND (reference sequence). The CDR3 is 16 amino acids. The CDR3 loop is CATRGRGGSDTGELFF. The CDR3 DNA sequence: TGTGCCACCCGGGGGAGGGGCGGGTCGGACACCGGGGAGCTGTTTTTT.

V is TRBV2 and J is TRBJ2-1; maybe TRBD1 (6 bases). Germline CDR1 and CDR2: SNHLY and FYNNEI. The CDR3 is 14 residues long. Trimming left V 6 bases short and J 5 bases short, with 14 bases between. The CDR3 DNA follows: TGTGCCAGCAGCGTCCAGGGGCGAAACAATGAGCAGTTCTTC. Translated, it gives CASSVQGRNNEQFF.

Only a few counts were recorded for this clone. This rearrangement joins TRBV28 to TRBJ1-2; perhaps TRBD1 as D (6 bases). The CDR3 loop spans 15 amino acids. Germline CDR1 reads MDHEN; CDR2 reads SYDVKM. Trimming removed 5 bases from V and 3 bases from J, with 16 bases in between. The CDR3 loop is CASSLPTGQHYGYTF. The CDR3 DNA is TGTGCCAGCAGTCTACCCACCGGACAGCACTATGGCTACACCTTC.

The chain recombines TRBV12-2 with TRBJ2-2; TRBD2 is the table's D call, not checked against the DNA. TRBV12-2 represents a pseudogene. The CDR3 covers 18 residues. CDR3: CASRLGRDGAKNTGELFF. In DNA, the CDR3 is TGTGCAAGTCGCTTAGGGAGGGACGGCGCAAAGAACACCGGGGAGCTGTTTTTT.

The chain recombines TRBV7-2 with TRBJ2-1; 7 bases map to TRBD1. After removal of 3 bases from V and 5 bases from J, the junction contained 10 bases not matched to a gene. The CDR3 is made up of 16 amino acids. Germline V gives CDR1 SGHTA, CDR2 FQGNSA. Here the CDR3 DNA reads TGTGCCAGCAGCTTTTCCGGGACAGCCAGGGACAATGAGCAGTTCTTC. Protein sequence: CASSFSGTARDNEQFF.

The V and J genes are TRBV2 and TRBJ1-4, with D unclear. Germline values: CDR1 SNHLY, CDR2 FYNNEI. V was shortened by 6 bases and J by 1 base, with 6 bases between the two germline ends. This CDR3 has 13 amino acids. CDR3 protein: CASSYRTNEKLFF. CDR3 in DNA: TGTGCCAGCAGCTACAGAACTAATGAAAAACTGTTTTTT.

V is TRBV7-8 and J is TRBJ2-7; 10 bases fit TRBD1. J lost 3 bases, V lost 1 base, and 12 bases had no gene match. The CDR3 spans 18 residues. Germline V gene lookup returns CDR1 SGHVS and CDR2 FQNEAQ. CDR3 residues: CASSLVPPNRDRGYEQYF. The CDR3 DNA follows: TGTGCCAGCAGCTTAGTCCCCCCAAACCGGGACAGGGGCTACGAGCAGTACTTC.

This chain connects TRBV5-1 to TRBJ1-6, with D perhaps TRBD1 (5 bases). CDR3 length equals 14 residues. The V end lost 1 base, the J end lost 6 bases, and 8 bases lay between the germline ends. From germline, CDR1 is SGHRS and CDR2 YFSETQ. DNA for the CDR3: TGCGCCAGCAGCTTGCAGGGAGGTAATTCACCCCTCCACTTT. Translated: CASSLQGGNSPLHF.

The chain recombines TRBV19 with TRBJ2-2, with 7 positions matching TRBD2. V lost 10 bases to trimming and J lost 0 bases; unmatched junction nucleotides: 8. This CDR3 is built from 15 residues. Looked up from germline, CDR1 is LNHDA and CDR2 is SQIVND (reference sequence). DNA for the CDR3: TGTGCCACAAAACTGGGGGGGTCGAACACCGGGGAGCTGTTTTTT. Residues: CATKLGGSNTGELFF. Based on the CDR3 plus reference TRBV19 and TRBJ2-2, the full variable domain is DGGITQSPKYLFRKEGQNVTLSCEQNLNHDAMYWYRQDPGQGLRLIYYSQIVNDFQKGDIAEGYSVSREKKESFPLTVTSAQKNPTAFYLCATKLGGSNTGELFFGEGSRLTVL.

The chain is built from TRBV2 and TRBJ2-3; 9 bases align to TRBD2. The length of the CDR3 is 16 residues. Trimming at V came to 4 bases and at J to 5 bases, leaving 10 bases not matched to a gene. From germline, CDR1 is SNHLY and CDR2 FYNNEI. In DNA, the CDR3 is TGTGCCAGCAGTGTGGTGGCGGGGGGGCCGCAAGATACGCAGTATTTT. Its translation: CASSVVAGGPQDTQYF.

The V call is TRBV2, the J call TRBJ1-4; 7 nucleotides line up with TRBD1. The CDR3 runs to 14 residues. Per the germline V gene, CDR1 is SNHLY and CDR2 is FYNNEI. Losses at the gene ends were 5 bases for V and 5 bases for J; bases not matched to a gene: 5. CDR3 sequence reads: CASSSGQINEKLFF. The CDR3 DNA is TGTGCCAGCAGTTCGGGACAGATAAATGAAAAACTGTTTTTT.